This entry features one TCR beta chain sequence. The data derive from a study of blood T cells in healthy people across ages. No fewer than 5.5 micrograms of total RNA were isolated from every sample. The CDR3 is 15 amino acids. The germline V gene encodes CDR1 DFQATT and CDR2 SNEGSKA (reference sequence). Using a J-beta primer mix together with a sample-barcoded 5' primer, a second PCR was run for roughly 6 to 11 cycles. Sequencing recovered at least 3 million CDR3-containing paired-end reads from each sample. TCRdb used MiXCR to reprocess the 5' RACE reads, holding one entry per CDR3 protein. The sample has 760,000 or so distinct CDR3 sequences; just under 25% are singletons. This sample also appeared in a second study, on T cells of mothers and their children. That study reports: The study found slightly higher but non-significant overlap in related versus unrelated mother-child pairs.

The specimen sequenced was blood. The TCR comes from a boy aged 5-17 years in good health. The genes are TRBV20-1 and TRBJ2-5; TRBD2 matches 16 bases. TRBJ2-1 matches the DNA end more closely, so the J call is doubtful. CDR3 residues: CSARGTSGRVNEQFF. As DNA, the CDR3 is TGCAGTGCTAGGGGGACTAGCGGGAGGGTAAATGAGCAGTTCTTC.